What follows are 13 T cell receptor beta chains derived from one specimen sequenced in a study of cytomegalovirus exposure and HLA in healthy donors. The PCR employed 60 Vbeta primers together with 13 Jbeta primers. TCRdb keeps only in-frame clones here, not all; method: immunoSEQ multiplex PCR. Of some 150,000 clones listed, about three quarters are singletons. The specimen sequenced was PBMCs. These receptors all come from a man aged 18 to 30 in good health and CMV-seronegative.

The rearrangement joins TRBV27 to TRBJ2-7, with 9 nucleotides matching TRBD1. Looked up from germline, CDR1 is MNHEY and CDR2 is SMNVEV (reference sequence). J was trimmed by 6 bases and V by 0 bases; bases with no gene match: 6. The CDR3 is made up of 15 amino acids. The CDR3 DNA is TGTGCCAGCAGTTTATCCGGGACAGGGCTTCCCGAGCAGTACTTC. The encoded protein is CASSLSGTGLPEQYF.

This clone has just a few counts. This rearrangement joins TRBV7-9 to TRBJ2-2; TRBD2 matches at 13 bases. The CDR3 runs 16 residues. Germline values: CDR1 SEHNR, CDR2 FQNEAQ (reference sequence). With V trimmed by 5 bases and J by 6 bases, 6 bases remained unmatched. In nucleotides, the CDR3 is TGTGCCAGCAGCGTCGGACTAGCGGGAGAGGCCGGGGAGCTGTTTTTT. Translation gives CASSVGLAGEAGELFF.

This rearrangement joins TRBV11-2 to TRBJ1-1; 8 bases map to TRBD1. The CDR3 is made up of 12 amino acids. The germline V gene has CDR1 SGHAT and CDR2 FQNNGV. V lost 1 base and J lost 10; bases outside the gene matches: 2. The CDR3 is CASSLGTGRAFF. The CDR3 nucleotides read TGTGCCAGCAGCTTAGGGACAGGGAGAGCTTTCTTT.

Worth noting for this clone: The conserved phenylalanine or tryptophan normally closing the CDR3 is absent here, so this likely arose from a read error. The rearrangement uses TRBV6-5 and TRBJ1-4; a weak D match, TRBD1 (6 bases). V was shortened by 2 bases and J by 6 bases, with 10 bases between the two germline ends. This CDR3 is 14 amino acids long. Germline assignment: CDR1 MNHEY and CDR2 SVGAGI. The CDR3 DNA sequence: TGTGCCAGCAGTTACGGGGGGGCTGATGAAAAACTGTTTGTT. This codes for CASSYGGADEKLFV.

This clone was recorded a few times. This chain connects TRBV27 to TRBJ2-7, with D perhaps matching TRBD1 (5 bases). Trimming shortened V by 4 bases and J by 3 bases, and 7 bases separated the two germline ends. This CDR3 has 12 residues. The germline V gene has CDR1 MNHEY and CDR2 SMNVEV (reference sequence). The CDR3 loop is CASSSGIYEQYF. The CDR3 DNA sequence: TGTGCCAGCAGTTCAGGGATCTACGAGCAGTACTTC.

The chain links TRBV2 to TRBJ2-5, with 7 bases that match TRBD2. CDR3 length: 13 amino acids. The V and J ends lost 5 bases and 4 bases, in that order; junction bases with no gene match: 4. Looked up from germline, CDR1 is SNHLY and CDR2 is FYNNEI. CDR3 nucleotide sequence: TGTGCCAGCAGTCGTGGACTAGGAGAGACCCAGTACTTC. Its protein is CASSRGLGETQYF.

This clone showed up just a few times. The chain recombines TRBV28 with TRBJ2-7; no definite D call. Trimming removed 3 bases at V and 3 bases at J, with 3 bases between. The CDR3 is made up of 11 amino acids. From germline, CDR1 is MDHEN and CDR2 SYDVKM. The CDR3 sequence is CASSFGYEQYF. The CDR3 nucleotides are TGTGCCAGCAGTTTCGGCTACGAGCAGTACTTC.

The chain is built from TRBV4-2 and TRBJ1-1, with a tentative D call TRBD1 (5 bases). Trimming took off 0 bases at V and 3 bases at J, with 11 bases between the two ends. The CDR3 covers 15 residues. CDR1 is LGHNA, CDR2 YNFKEQ, per germline. DNA of the CDR3: TGTGCCAGCAGCCAAGATAGGGGAATCGACACTGAAGCTTTCTTT. Translated, it gives CASSQDRGIDTEAFF.

J is TRBJ1-5 and V is TRBV6-4, with D unclear. V shed 4 bases and J shed 0 bases, with 22 bases lying between them. The germline CDR1 and CDR2 sequences are MRHNA and SNTAGT. CDR3 length: 19 residues. The CDR3: CASSAPVVTVLYSNQPQHF. The CDR3 DNA reads TGTGCCAGCAGTGCCCCTGTCGTCACAGTCCTATATAGCAATCAGCCCCAGCATTTT.

The V and J genes are TRBV5-1 and TRBJ1-1; 9 bases are a match to TRBD1. CDR1 and CDR2 (germline): SGHRS, YFSETQ. J lost 3 bases, V lost 1 base, and 4 bases had no gene match. The CDR3 covers 15 residues. CDR3 sequence: CASSLSTGGYTEAFF. In DNA form, the CDR3 reads TGCGCCAGCAGCTTGTCGACAGGGGGATACACTGAAGCTTTCTTT. The whole variable domain, filled in from reference TRBV5-1 and TRBJ1-1, reads KAGVTQTPRYLIKTRGQQVTLSCSPISGHRSVSWYQQTPGQGLQFLFEYFSETQRNKGNFPGRFSGRQFSNSRSEMNVSTLELGDSALYLCASSLSTGGYTEAFFGQGTRLTVV.

The V and J genes are TRBV5-1 and TRBJ1-2; D not resolved. The CDR3 spans 15 residues. V lost 0 bases to trimming and J lost 2 bases, with 11 bases between them. Germline V gene lookup returns CDR1 SGHRS and CDR2 YFSETQ. CDR3 bases: TGCGCCAGCAGCTTGGTTTTTGGGCAAAACTATGGCTACACCTTC. It translates to CASSLVFGQNYGYTF.

About this clone: The same CDR3 can be traced to other DNA sequences in this sample. The chain has TRBV5-6 and TRBJ1-2; 8 bases line up with TRBD1. This CDR3 spans 14 amino acids. The V segment lost 0 bases and the J segment 7 bases; nucleotides outside the gene matches: 5. Germline CDR1 reads SGHDT; CDR2 reads YYEEEE. In DNA form, the CDR3 reads TGTGCCAGCAGCTTGGATGGCAGGGGGCCTGGCTACACCTTC. Translated, it gives CASSLDGRGPGYTF.

This sequence joins TRBV7-9 and TRBJ2-5, with D tentatively TRBD1 (5 bases). CDR1 and CDR2 (germline): SEHNR, FQNEAQ (reference sequence). V lost 2 bases and J 4 bases, leaving 23 bases between the germline ends. CDR3 length: 18 amino acids. CDR3 sequence (DNA): TGTGCCAGCAGCTTATCGGTGACGTGGGGCTTGTCCGGAGAGACCCAGTACTTC. Translating it yields CASSLSVTWGLSGETQYF. The full variable domain, with the rest looked up from reference TRBV7-9 and TRBJ2-5, is DTGVSQNPRHKITKRGQNVTFRCDPISEHNRLYWYRQTLGQGPEFLTYFQNEAQLEKSRLLSDRFSAERPKGSFSTLEIQRTEQGDSAMYLCASSLSVTWGLSGETQYFGPGTRLLVL.